The subject of this entry is one T cell receptor (beta chain). Healthy HIV-negative adults without recent acute infections or vaccinations served as donors. This sample is part of a study of shared clonotypes between healthy human individuals. Overall study context: Ranging from 18 to 49 in age, donors were two women and three men.

V was pared by 6 bases and J by 2 bases, with 17 bases between. There are 16 residues in the CDR3. The germline CDR1 and CDR2 sequences are KGHSH and LQKENI. The table came from immunoSEQ multiplex PCR; TCRdb's copy has only in-frame clones and leaves some out. There are some 700,000 clones in the sample; 90% occur only once, and about a third lies in the top ten. Sequenced: memory CD8+ T cells from PBMCs. This sample's subset: CD45RO+ cells pooled with CCR7-negative TemRA cells. The chain uses TRBV18 and TRBJ2-1; either TRBD1 or TRBD2 may supply D (6 bases each). This sequence was found in a man aged 18 to 30 in good health. Some clones in this sample may be carry-over from other donors' samples. The CDR3 protein is CASSPEGGTTYNEQFF. CDR3 nucleotide sequence: TGTGCCAGCTCCCCCGAGGGGGGAACCACCTACAATGAGCAGTTCTTC. Filled out from reference TRBV18 and TRBJ2-1, the complete variable domain reads NAGVMQNPRHLVRRRGQEARLRCSPMKGHSHVYWYRQLPEEGLKFMVYLQKENIIDESGMPKERFSAEFPKEGPSILRIQQVVRGDSAAYFCASSPEGGTTYNEQFFGPGTRLTVL.